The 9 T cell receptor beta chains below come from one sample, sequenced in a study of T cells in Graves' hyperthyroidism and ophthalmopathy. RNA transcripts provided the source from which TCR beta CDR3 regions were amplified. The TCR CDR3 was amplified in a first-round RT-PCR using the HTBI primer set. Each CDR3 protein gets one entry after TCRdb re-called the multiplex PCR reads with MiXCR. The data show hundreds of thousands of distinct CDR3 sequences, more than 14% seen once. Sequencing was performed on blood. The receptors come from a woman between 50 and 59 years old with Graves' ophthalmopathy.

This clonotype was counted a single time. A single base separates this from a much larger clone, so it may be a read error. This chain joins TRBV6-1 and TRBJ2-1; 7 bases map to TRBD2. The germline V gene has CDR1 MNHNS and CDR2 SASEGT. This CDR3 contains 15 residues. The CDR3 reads CASRTRTSVGDEQSF. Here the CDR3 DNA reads TGTGCCAGCAGAACTAGGACTAGTGTGGGCGATGAGCAGTCCTTC.

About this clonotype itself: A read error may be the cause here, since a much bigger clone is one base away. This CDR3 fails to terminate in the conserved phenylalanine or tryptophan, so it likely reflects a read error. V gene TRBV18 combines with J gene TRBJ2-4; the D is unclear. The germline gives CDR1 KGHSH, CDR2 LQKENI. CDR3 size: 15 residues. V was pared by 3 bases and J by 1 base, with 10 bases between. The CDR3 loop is CASSPGLAAKNIQYS. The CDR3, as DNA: TGTGCCAGCTCACCGGGGTTGGCGGCCAAAAACATTCAGTACTCC.

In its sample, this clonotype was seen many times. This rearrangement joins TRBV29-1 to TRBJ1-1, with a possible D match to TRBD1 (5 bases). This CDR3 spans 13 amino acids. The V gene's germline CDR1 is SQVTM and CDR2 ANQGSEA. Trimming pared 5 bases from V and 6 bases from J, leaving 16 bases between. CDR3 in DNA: TGCAGCGTTAACTCAGGGAGCAGGGCTGAAGCTTTCTTT. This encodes CSVNSGSRAEAFF.

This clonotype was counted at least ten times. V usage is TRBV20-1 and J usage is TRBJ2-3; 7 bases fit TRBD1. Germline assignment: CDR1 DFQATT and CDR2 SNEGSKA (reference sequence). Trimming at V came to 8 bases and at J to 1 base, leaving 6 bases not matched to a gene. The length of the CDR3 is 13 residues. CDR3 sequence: CSTRQGGTDTQYF. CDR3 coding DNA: TGCAGTACCCGGCAGGGGGGCACAGATACGCAGTATTTT.

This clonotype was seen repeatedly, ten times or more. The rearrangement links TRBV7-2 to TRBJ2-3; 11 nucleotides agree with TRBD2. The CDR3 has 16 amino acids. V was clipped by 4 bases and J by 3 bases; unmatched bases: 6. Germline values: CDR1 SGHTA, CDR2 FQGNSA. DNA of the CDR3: TGTGCCAGCAGCTCATTAGCGGGAGGGCCAACAGATACGCAGTATTTT. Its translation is CASSSLAGGPTDTQYF.

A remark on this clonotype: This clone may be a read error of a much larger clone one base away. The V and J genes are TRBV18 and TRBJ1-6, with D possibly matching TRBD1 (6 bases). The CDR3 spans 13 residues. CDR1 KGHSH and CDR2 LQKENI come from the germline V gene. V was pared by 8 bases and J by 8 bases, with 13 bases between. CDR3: CASPKNRDSPLHF. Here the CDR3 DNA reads TGTGCCAGCCCAAAAAACAGGGATTCACCCCTCCACTTT.

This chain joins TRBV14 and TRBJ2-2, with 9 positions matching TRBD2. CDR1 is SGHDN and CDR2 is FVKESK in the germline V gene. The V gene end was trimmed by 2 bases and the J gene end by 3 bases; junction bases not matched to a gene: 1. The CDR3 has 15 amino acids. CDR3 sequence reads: CASSQIAGDTGELFF. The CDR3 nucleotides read TGTGCCAGCAGCCAAATAGCGGGGGACACCGGGGAGCTGTTTTTT.

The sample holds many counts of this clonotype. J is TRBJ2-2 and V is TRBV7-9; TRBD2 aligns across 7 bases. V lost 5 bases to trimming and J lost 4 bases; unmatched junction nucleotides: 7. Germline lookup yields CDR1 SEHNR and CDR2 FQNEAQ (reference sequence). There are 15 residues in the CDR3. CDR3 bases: TGTGCCAGCAGCCTCAGCGGGACTTCCACCGGGGAGCTGTTTTTT. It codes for CASSLSGTSTGELFF.

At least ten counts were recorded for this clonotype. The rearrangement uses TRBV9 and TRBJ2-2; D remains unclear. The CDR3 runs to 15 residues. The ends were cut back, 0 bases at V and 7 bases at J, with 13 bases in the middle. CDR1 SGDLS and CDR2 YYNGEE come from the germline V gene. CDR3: CASSVDGSHRGELFF. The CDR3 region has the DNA TGTGCCAGCAGCGTAGATGGTAGTCATCGCGGGGAGCTGTTTTTT.